A selection of T cell receptor beta chains follows, all from one sample in a study of PD-L1 blockade in urothelial cancer. Method: immunoSEQ multiplex PCR; TCRdb's copy keeps in-frame clones and lacks some. Of just over 50,000 clones in the sample, around 80% were seen once. Sample: PBMCs, taken around atezolizumab (anti-PD-L1) treatment. These receptors originate from a man between 65 and 85 years old with urothelial cancer. The CDR3 runs from the conserved cysteine through the conserved F or W. Each record gives: J gene, clone size, D gene, V gene, CDR3 protein, CDR3 DNA. The D gene is left open where the match is weak. Expanded clones get a size class; other rows say once, few or many, or leave the size out.

J: TRBJ2-5; size: once; D: .; V: TRBV15; CDR3: CATSPTADQETQYF; DNA: TGTGCCACCAGCCCGACGGCGGACCAAGAGACCCAGTACTTC
J: TRBJ2-7; size: .; D: TRBD1; V: TRBV5-8; CDR3: CASSFDRVHEQYF; DNA: TGTGCCAGCAGCTTCGACAGGGTCCACGAGCAGTACTTC
J: TRBJ2-7; size: once; D: .; V: TRBV7-2; CDR3: CASSLTQDSYEQYF; DNA: TGTGCCAGCAGCTTAACCCAGGACTCCTACGAGCAGTACTTC
J: TRBJ1-1; size: few; D: .; V: TRBV27; CDR3: CASSGGAGMNTEAFF; DNA: TGTGCCAGCAGTGGGGGGGCAGGCATGAACACTGAAGCTTTCTTT
J: TRBJ2-1; size: .; D: TRBD1; V: TRBV5-1; CDR3: CASSYGHPGQGGYNEQFF; DNA: TGCGCCAGCAGCTATGGACATCCGGGACAGGGGGGCTACAATGAGCAGTTCTTC
J: TRBJ1-5; size: .; D: .; V: TRBV28; CDR3: CASSLGGFNQPQHF; DNA: TGTGCCAGCAGTTTAGGCGGATTTAATCAGCCCCAGCATTTT
J: TRBJ2-3; size: .; D: TRBD2; V: TRBV7-2; CDR3: CASSREVKDTQYF; DNA: TGTGCCAGCAGCCGGGAGGTCAAAGATACGCAGTATTTT
J: TRBJ2-3; size: .; D: .; V: TRBV4-1; CDR3: CASSLHGTGGTDTQYF; DNA: TGCGCCAGCAGCCTTCACGGGACTGGGGGGACAGATACGCAGTATTTT
J: TRBJ1-1; size: .; D: .; V: TRBV7-2; CDR3: CASSLSGPVGAFF; DNA: TGTGCCAGCAGCCTATCAGGTCCCGTCGGAGCTTTCTTT
J: TRBJ2-6; size: .; D: TRBD1; V: TRBV11-2; CDR3: CASSPDRGRPGANVLTF; DNA: TGTGCCAGCAGTCCAGACAGGGGGCGGCCTGGGGCCAACGTCCTGACTTTC
J: TRBJ1-2; size: .; D: TRBD1; V: TRBV11-3; CDR3: CASSPRTGDGYTF; DNA: TGTGCCAGCAGCCCACGGACAGGGGACGGCTACACCTTC
J: TRBJ1-5; size: .; D: .; V: TRBV5-6; CDR3: CASSLAGRVDQPQHF; DNA: TGTGCCAGCAGCTTGGCCGGCAGGGTTGATCAGCCCCAGCATTTT
J: TRBJ2-7; size: few; D: .; V: TRBV5-6; CDR3: CASSFGEVYEQYF; DNA: TGTGCCAGCAGCTTCGGTGAGGTCTACGAGCAGTACTTC
J: TRBJ2-1; size: .; D: .; V: TRBV7-2; CDR3: CASSLPTNEQFF; DNA: TGTGCCAGCAGCCTACCAACCAATGAGCAGTTCTTC
J: TRBJ1-1; size: .; D: TRBD1; V: TRBV10-3; CDR3: CAISARDRGNTEAFF; DNA: TGTGCCATCAGTGCACGAGACAGGGGGAACACTGAAGCTTTCTTT
J: TRBJ2-2; size: .; D: .; V: TRBV27; CDR3: CASTNTGELFF; DNA: TGTGCCAGCACTAACACCGGGGAGCTGTTTTTT
J: TRBJ2-7; size: .; D: .; V: TRBV27; CDR3: CASSLMQGPHEQYF; DNA: TGTGCCAGCAGTTTAATGCAGGGTCCCCACGAGCAGTACTTC
J: TRBJ1-3; size: .; D: .; V: TRBV6-6; CDR3: CASSLLLSGNTIYF; DNA: TGTGCCAGCAGTTTACTGCTCTCTGGAAACACCATATATTTT
J: TRBJ1-1; size: .; D: .; V: TRBV4-3; CDR3: CASSQNPTGNTEAFF; DNA: TGCGCCAGCAGCCAAAACCCGACAGGCAACACTGAAGCTTTCTTT
J: TRBJ2-5; size: .; D: TRBD2; V: TRBV2; CDR3: CASSGGGEETQYF; DNA: TGTGCCAGCAGTGGGGGAGGGGAAGAGACCCAGTACTTC
J: TRBJ1-6; size: .; D: .; V: TRBV7-9; CDR3: CASSLSTPRDSPLHF; DNA: TGTGCCAGCAGCTTATCGACACCCAGGGATTCACCCCTCCACTTT
J: TRBJ2-7; size: .; D: .; V: TRBV7-2; CDR3: CASSLGQGTYAEQYF; DNA: TGTGCCAGCAGCTTAGGCCAGGGAACCTACGCAGAGCAGTACTTC
J: TRBJ2-7; size: .; D: TRBD1; V: TRBV5-6; CDR3: CASSPGQGGNYEQYF; DNA: TGTGCCAGCAGCCCGGGACAGGGAGGTAACTACGAGCAGTACTTC